These 10 T cell receptor beta chains were all obtained from the same sample, sequenced in a study of T-cell reconstitution after alpha-beta-depleted transplantation in children. A library of TCRbeta sequences, prepared with unique molecular identifiers, was generated. TCRdb processed the PCR reads anew with MiXCR; each CDR3 protein has one entry. The sample lists about 310,000 distinct CDR3 sequences, around 25% occurring once. Sample: PBMCs, mostly from graft donor cells, taken 180 days after TCRalphabeta/CD19-depleted stem cell transplant. The receptors were sampled from a male patient aged 10 to 17 who had a stem cell transplant for acute lymphoblastic leukemia, so the T cells may come from the graft donor.

The CDR3 spells CASSQVGGSAYEQYF. The CDR3 DNA sequence: TGTGCCAGCAGCCAAGTCGGCGGGAGCGCCTACGAGCAGTACTTC. The J gene is TRBJ2-7, the V gene TRBV3-1; 7 nucleotides line up with TRBD2. Germline loops: CDR1 LGHDT, CDR2 YNNKEL (reference sequence). V was pared by 1 base and J by 2 bases, with 5 bases of the junction left unmatched. The CDR3 covers 15 residues.

This clonotype occurred once. Germline is not matched at one junction end, which may reflect a read error. The CDR3 region has the DNA TGCTGTGCTAGAGACCCCGGGACTAGCGGGAGAACCTACGAGCAGTACTTC. Encoded protein: CCARDPGTSGRTYEQYF. The V and J genes are TRBV20-1 and TRBJ2-7; 14 nucleotides match TRBD2. The CDR3 spans 17 residues. In germline, CDR1 is DFQATT, CDR2 SNEGSKA (reference sequence).

This clonotype showed up just a few times. V usage is TRBV5-1 and J usage is TRBJ2-1; TRBD1 matches at 7 bases. V dropped 0 bases and J dropped 10; count of bases not matched to a gene: 4. The CDR3 is 13 residues long. CDR1 and CDR2 from the germline V gene are SGHRS and YFSETQ. The CDR3 nucleotides read TGCGCCAGCAGCTTGGCCGGGACAGTCGAGCAGTTCTTC. Translated, it gives CASSLAGTVEQFF.

V usage is TRBV5-1 and J usage is TRBJ2-7, with D tentatively TRBD2 (6 bases). Germline loops: CDR1 SGHRS, CDR2 YFSETQ. Trimming took off 8 bases at V and 1 base at J, with 19 bases between the two ends. CDR3 length: 15 residues. The CDR3 is CASRDSLLTSYEQYF. DNA of the CDR3: TGCGCCAGTAGGGACTCACTATTAACTTCCTACGAGCAGTACTTC.

This clonotype was seen a few times. The chain carries TRBV5-1 and TRBJ1-3, with 7 bases fitting TRBD1. The CDR3 sequence is 15 residues long. Germline V lookup: CDR1 SGHRS, CDR2 YFSETQ. Germline trimming cut 3 bases from V and 2 bases from J; bases unmatched to any gene: 5. DNA of the CDR3: TGCGCCAGCAGCTACAGGGGTTCGGCTGGAAACACCATATATTTT. Amino acids: CASSYRGSAGNTIYF.

The table lists this clonotype with many counts. The CDR3 loop is CASSLTSGRANTQYF. The CDR3 nucleotides are TGTGCCAGCAGCTTAACTAGCGGGAGGGCGAATACGCAGTATTTT. The chain employs TRBV11-2 and TRBJ2-3; 13 bases fit TRBD2. V lost 2 bases to trimming and J lost 7 bases; unmatched junction nucleotides: 3. This CDR3 comprises 15 residues. Germline V CDR1 and CDR2: SGHAT, FQNNGV.

This clonotype was detected only a few times. The chain uses TRBV5-1 and TRBJ2-7, with D unclear. The CDR3 loop spans 13 amino acids. The germline V and J ends were trimmed by 5 bases and 3 bases, with 12 bases remaining between them. CDR1 and CDR2 (germline): SGHRS, YFSETQ. The CDR3 nucleotides are TGCGCCAGCAGACCGGAATCGATCTACGAGCAGTACTTC. The encoded protein is CASRPESIYEQYF.

The J gene is TRBJ2-7, the V gene TRBV27, with D perhaps matching TRBD1 or TRBD2 (5 bases each). CDR3 length equals 14 residues. Germline CDR1 and CDR2: MNHEY and SMNVEV (reference sequence). V was shortened by 4 bases and J by 3 bases, with 13 bases between the two germline ends. In DNA form, the CDR3 reads TGTGCCAGCAGTTGGGGACGGACTGTCTACGAGCAGTACTTC. It is translated as CASSWGRTVYEQYF.

Only a few counts were recorded for this clonotype. This chain uses TRBV18 with TRBJ2-3; D gene ambiguous. The CDR3 is 15 residues long. V shed 4 bases and J shed 0 bases, with 11 bases lying between them. CDR1 is KGHSH and CDR2 is LQKENI in the germline V gene. The CDR3 region is CASSRRGPSTDTQYF. The CDR3 DNA is TGTGCCAGCTCACGGCGCGGACCTAGCACAGATACGCAGTATTTT.

The chain carries TRBV20-1 and TRBJ1-4; D remains ambiguous. From germline, CDR1 is DFQATT and CDR2 SNEGSKA (reference sequence). The CDR3 contains 13 residues. V dropped 6 bases and J dropped 0 bases, with 8 bases sitting between them. Here the CDR3 reads CSARPTTNEKLFF. CDR3 DNA sequence: TGCAGTGCCCGACCAACAACTAATGAAAAACTGTTTTTT.